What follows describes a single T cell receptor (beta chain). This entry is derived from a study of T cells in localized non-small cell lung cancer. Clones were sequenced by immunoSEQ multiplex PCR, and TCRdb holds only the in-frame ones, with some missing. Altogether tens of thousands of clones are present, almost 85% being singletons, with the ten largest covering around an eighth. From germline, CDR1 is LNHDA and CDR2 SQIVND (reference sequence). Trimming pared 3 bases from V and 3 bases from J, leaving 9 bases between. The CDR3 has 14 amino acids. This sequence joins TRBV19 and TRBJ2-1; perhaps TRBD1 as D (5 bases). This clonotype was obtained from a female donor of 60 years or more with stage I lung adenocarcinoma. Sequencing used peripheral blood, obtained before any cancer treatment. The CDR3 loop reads CASSINQGYNEQFF. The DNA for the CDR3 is TGTGCCAGTAGTATTAACCAGGGCTACAATGAGCAGTTCTTC.